The 15 T cell receptor beta chains given below trace back to one sample, sequenced in a study of T cell responses to AZD1222 COVID-19 vaccine. Sequenced by immunoSEQ multiplex PCR; TCRdb stores in-frame clones only, minus some. Of approximately 84,000 clones in the sample, 85% to 90% were seen once. Sequencing was performed on peripheral blood, taken 28 days after the second AZD1222 dose. Every receptor here comes from an adult who received the AZD1222 COVID-19 vaccine.

The chain employs TRBV4-1 and TRBJ2-7, with TRBD2 as a possible D gene (5 bases). Trimming removed 0 bases at V and 2 bases at J, with 14 bases between. The length of the CDR3 is 16 residues. Looked up from germline, CDR1 is MGHRA and CDR2 is YSYEKL. This CDR3 reads CASSQDRRSGAYEQYF. Here the CDR3 DNA reads TGCGCCAGCAGCCAAGATAGGAGGAGCGGAGCCTACGAGCAGTACTTC.

The chain recombines TRBV19 with TRBJ1-2, with D possibly matching TRBD1 (6 bases). Germline values: CDR1 LNHDA, CDR2 SQIVND (reference sequence). V was pared by 1 base and J by 7 bases, with 16 bases between. This CDR3 is 15 amino acids long. CDR3 coding DNA: TGTGCCAGTAGTATAGTTGACAGGCAGAGGAGTGGCTACACCTTC. It is translated as CASSIVDRQRSGYTF. Using reference TRBV19 and TRBJ1-2 for the parts outside the CDR3, the full variable domain is DGGITQSPKYLFRKEGQNVTLSCEQNLNHDAMYWYRQDPGQGLRLIYYSQIVNDFQKGDIAEGYSVSREKKESFPLTVTSAQKNPTAFYLCASSIVDRQRSGYTFGSGTRLTVV.

The V call is TRBV7-9, the J call TRBJ2-1; the D gene is possibly TRBD2 (5 bases). The germline CDR1 and CDR2 sequences are SEHNR and FQNEAQ (reference sequence). The CDR3 extends over 16 amino acids. The germline V and J ends were trimmed by 5 bases and 5 bases, with 19 bases remaining between them. The CDR3 DNA sequence: TGTGCCAGCAGCCCCCGACTACCCCTACTGAACAATGAGCAGTTCTTC. Amino acids: CASSPRLPLLNNEQFF.

This clone was counted once. The CDR3 DNA reads as TGTGCCAGCAGCAGGGGGACAACTTGGACTGAAGCTTTCTTT. It specifies CASSRGTTWTEAFF. V and J are TRBV5-6 and TRBJ1-1, with D perhaps matching TRBD1 (6 bases). Germline V gene lookup returns CDR1 SGHDT and CDR2 YYEEEE. V lost 4 bases to trimming and J lost 5 bases, with 15 bases between them. The CDR3 sequence is 14 residues long.

V is TRBV27 and J is TRBJ2-1, with 8 bases matching TRBD1. The V segment lost 6 bases and the J segment 4 bases; nucleotides outside the gene matches: 5. The CDR3 length is 14 residues. The germline V gene encodes CDR1 MNHEY and CDR2 SMNVEV (reference sequence). In DNA form, the CDR3 reads TGTGCCAGCAGCCCGACAGGGGCTTACAATGAGCAGTTCTTC. Encoded protein: CASSPTGAYNEQFF.

This clone was seen only once. The rearrangement joins TRBV4-3 to TRBJ1-2; no firm D call. Germline V gene lookup returns CDR1 LGHNA and CDR2 YSLEER. V shed 1 base and J shed 2 bases, with 29 bases lying between them. The CDR3 consists of 21 residues. DNA for the CDR3: TGCGCCAGCAGCCAAGTAGGTTTAGGCACCCAGCTTAACCGCCTCAACTATGGCTACACCTTC. Protein sequence: CASSQVGLGTQLNRLNYGYTF.

This chain connects TRBV23-1 to TRBJ1-2; 7 bases line up with TRBD1. Being an ORF, TRBV23-1 has a function that is uncertain. The V gene end was trimmed by 7 bases and the J gene end by 4 bases; junction bases not matched to a gene: 6. The CDR3 is 13 amino acids. The CDR3 DNA is TGCGCCAGCATTCCCAGGGGGATCTATGGCTACACCTTC. Protein sequence: CASIPRGIYGYTF.

The chain uses TRBV18 and TRBJ2-1, with D tentatively TRBD1 or TRBD2 (6 bases each). Germline V gives CDR1 KGHSH, CDR2 LQKENI. The CDR3 length is 17 residues. The ends were cut back, 3 bases at V and 0 bases at J, with 15 bases in the middle. The CDR3 nucleotides are TGTGCCAGCTCACCTACACTAGGGGGGATCTCCTACAATGAGCAGTTCTTC. Protein: CASSPTLGGISYNEQFF.

The chain combines TRBV2 with TRBJ1-1; no definite D call. CDR3 length equals 13 residues. CDR1 and CDR2 (germline): SNHLY, FYNNEI. Trimming stripped 6 bases from V and 2 bases from J, with 10 bases between. CDR3 coding DNA: TGTGCCAGCAGCCCCCAACCCAACACTGAAGCTTTCTTT. Protein sequence: CASSPQPNTEAFF.

The rearrangement uses TRBV3-1 (or the pseudogene TRBV3-2) and TRBJ1-1; 9 nucleotides align to TRBD1. This CDR3 spans 16 amino acids. The ends lost 4 bases at V and 4 bases at J; junction bases unmatched: 10. CDR1 and CDR2 from the germline V gene are LGHDT and YNNKEL (reference sequence). The CDR3 here is CASSPWDRATTTEAFF. CDR3 sequence (DNA): TGTGCCAGCAGCCCCTGGGACAGGGCAACGACCACTGAAGCTTTCTTT.

The rearrangement joins TRBV7-9 to TRBJ2-3; D not certain. Germline CDR1 is SEHNR and CDR2 is FQNEAQ (reference sequence). The germline V and J ends were trimmed by 5 bases and 0 bases, with 12 bases remaining between them. The CDR3 covers 15 residues. In DNA form, the CDR3 reads TGTGCCAGCAGCCCGGACGTATCTAGCACAGATACGCAGTATTTT. Translation: CASSPDVSSTDTQYF. The whole variable domain, filled in from reference TRBV7-9 and TRBJ2-3, reads DTGVSQNPRHKITKRGQNVTFRCDPISEHNRLYWYRQTLGQGPEFLTYFQNEAQLEKSRLLSDRFSAERPKGSFSTLEIQRTEQGDSAMYLCASSPDVSSTDTQYFGPGTRLTVL.

This chain links TRBV19 with TRBJ2-3; 11 bases match TRBD2. The J segment lost 0 bases and the V segment lost 4 bases, leaving 9 bases of the junction unmatched. Germline assignment: CDR1 LNHDA and CDR2 SQIVND (reference sequence). The CDR3 runs 18 residues. The chain's CDR3 is CASSNLLSGGASTDTQYF. DNA for the CDR3: TGTGCCAGTAGTAACCTCCTTAGCGGGGGGGCTAGCACAGATACGCAGTATTTT.

V usage is TRBV10-3 and J usage is TRBJ2-2, with unresolved D. The ends were cut back, 0 bases at V and 4 bases at J, with 9 bases in the middle. CDR3 length: 15 residues. CDR1 and CDR2 from the germline V gene are ENHRY and SYGVKD. CDR3 DNA sequence: TGTGCCATCAGTGAGTCGATAGGTACCACCGGGGAGCTGTTTTTT. Protein: CAISESIGTTGELFF.

This chain connects TRBV18 to TRBJ1-2, with 8 positions matching TRBD1. CDR1 and CDR2 from the germline V gene are KGHSH and LQKENI. The CDR3 is 14 residues long. Trimming took 5 bases from V and 2 from J; bases not matched to a gene: 4. CDR3 loop: CASSSRGLNYGYTF. CDR3 sequence (DNA): TGTGCCAGCTCATCCAGGGGGCTCAACTATGGCTACACCTTC.

The chain couples TRBV19 to TRBJ2-1; unclear D gene. The CDR3 is 14 residues long. Trimming removed 4 bases from V and 7 bases from J, with 14 bases in between. Germline V gives CDR1 LNHDA, CDR2 SQIVND (reference sequence). DNA of the CDR3: TGTGCCAGTAGTACGGCGGCCCCCTGGAATGAGCAGTTCTTC. Its translation is CASSTAAPWNEQFF.